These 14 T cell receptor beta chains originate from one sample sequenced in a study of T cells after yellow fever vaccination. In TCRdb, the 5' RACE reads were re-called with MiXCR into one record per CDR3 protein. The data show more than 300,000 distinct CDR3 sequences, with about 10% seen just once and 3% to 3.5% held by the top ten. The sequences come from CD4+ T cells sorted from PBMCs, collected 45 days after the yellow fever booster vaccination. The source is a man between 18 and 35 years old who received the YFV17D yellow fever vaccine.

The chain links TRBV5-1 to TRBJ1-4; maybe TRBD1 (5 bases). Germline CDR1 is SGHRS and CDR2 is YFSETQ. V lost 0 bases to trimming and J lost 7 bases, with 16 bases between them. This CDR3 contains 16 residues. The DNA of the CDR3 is TGCGCCAGCAGCTTGGAGTACGCAGGGTTCGGTGAAAAACTGTTTTTT. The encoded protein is CASSLEYAGFGEKLFF.

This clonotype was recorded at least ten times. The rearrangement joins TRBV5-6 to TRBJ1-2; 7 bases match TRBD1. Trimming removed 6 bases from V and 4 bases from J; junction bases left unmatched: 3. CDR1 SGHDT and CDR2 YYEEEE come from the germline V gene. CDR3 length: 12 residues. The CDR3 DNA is TGTGCCAGCACCCGGGACAGCTATGGCTACACCTTC. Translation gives CASTRDSYGYTF.

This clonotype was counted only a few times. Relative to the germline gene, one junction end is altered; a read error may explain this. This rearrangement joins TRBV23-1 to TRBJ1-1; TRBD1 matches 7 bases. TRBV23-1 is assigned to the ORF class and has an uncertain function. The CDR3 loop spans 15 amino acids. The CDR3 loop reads CASSPPGQRNPEAFF. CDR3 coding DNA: TGCGCCAGCAGTCCCCCGGGACAGCGGAACCCTGAAGCTTTCTTT.

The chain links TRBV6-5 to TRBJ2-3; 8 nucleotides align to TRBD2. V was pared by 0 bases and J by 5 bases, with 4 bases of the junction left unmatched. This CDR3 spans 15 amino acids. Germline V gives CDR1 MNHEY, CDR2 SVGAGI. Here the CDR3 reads CASSYSQRGQDTQYF. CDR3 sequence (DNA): TGTGCCAGCAGTTACTCCCAGCGGGGGCAAGATACGCAGTATTTT.

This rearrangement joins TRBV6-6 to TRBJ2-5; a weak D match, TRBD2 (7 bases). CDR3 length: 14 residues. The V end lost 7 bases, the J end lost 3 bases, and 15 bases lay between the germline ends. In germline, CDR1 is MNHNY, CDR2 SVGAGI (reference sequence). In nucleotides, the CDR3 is TGTGCCAGCAACTCGCGGGGGCTCGAAGAGACCCAGTACTTC. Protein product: CASNSRGLEETQYF.

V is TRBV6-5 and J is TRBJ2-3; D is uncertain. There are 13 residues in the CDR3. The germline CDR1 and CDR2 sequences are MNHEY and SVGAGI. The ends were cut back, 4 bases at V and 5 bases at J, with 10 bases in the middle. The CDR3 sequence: CASSSLSGDTQYF. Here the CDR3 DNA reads TGTGCCAGCAGTTCCCTCTCGGGAGATACGCAGTATTTT.

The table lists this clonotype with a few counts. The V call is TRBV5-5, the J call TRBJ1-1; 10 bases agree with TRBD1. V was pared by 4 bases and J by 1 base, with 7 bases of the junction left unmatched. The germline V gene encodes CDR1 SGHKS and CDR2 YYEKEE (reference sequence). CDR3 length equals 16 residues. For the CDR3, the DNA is TGTGCCAGCAGCCTGACAGGGGGCTCGACGAACACTGAAGCTTTCTTT. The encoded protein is CASSLTGGSTNTEAFF.

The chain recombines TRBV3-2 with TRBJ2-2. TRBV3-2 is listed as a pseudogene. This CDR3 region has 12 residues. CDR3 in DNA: TGTGCCAGCAGCCCGGATATCGGGGAGCTGTTTTTT. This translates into CASSPDIGELFF.

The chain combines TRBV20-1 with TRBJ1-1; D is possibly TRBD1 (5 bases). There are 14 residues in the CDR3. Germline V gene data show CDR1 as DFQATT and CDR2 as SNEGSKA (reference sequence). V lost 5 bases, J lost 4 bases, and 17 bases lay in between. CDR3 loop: CSALQTGAVTEAFF. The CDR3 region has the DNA TGCAGTGCTCTACAAACCGGGGCGGTCACTGAAGCTTTCTTT.

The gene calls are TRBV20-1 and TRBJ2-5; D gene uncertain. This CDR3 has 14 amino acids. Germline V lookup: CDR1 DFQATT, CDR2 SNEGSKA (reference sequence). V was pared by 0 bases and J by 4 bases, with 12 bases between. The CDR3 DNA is TGCAGTGCTAGAGATGATCGAGGCGGAGAGACCCAGTACTTC. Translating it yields CSARDDRGGETQYF.

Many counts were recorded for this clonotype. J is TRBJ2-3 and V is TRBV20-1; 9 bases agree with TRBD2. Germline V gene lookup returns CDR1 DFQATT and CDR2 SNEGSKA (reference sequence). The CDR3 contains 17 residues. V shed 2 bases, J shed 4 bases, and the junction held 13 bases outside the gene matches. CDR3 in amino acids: CSARIEYRGGAADTQYF. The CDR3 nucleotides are TGCAGTGCTAGAATCGAGTATCGCGGGGGGGCGGCAGATACGCAGTATTTT.

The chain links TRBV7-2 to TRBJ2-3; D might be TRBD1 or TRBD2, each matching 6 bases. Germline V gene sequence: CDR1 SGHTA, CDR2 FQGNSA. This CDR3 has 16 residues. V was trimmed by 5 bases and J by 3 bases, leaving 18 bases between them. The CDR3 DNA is TGTGCCAGCAGCCGCTTGGGGGGCGTGAGGACAGATACGCAGTATTTT. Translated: CASSRLGGVRTDTQYF.

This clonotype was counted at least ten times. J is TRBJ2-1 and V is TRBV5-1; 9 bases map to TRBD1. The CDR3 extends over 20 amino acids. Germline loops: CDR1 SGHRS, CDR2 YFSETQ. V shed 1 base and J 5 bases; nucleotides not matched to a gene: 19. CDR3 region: CASSLFGPGQGQNQDNEQFF. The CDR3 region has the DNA TGCGCCAGCAGCTTGTTTGGCCCGGGACAGGGTCAGAATCAGGACAATGAGCAGTTCTTC.

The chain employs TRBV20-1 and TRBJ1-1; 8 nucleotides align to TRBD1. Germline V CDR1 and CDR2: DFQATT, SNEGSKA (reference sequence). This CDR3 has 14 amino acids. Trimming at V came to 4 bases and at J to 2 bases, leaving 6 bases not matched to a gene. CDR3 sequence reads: CSAKRTGLNTEAFF. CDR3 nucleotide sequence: TGCAGTGCTAAGAGGACAGGGCTAAACACTGAAGCTTTCTTT.